These 23 T cell receptor beta chains share one sample of origin, sequenced in a study of shared clonotypes between healthy human individuals. Libraries were prepared by immunoSEQ multiplex PCR; TCRdb keeps only in-frame clonotypes and omits some of them. The sample has some 500,000 clones; approximately 71% are singletons. Sequencing was done on a sample of PBMCs. Receptors were obtained from a middle-aged woman in good health. Some clones in this sample may be carry-over from other donors' samples.

The V call is TRBV30, the J call TRBJ1-1, with D tentatively TRBD1 (6 bases). This CDR3 contains 13 residues. CDR1 and CDR2 (germline): GTSNPN, SVGIG (reference sequence). V dropped 0 bases and J dropped 3 bases, with 8 bases sitting between them. CDR3 coding DNA: TGTGCCTGGAGTGTATCAGGGGACACTGAAGCTTTCTTT. Amino acid sequence: CAWSVSGDTEAFF.

The chain employs TRBV28 and TRBJ1-1; maybe TRBD1 (5 bases). Trimming removed 6 bases from V and 7 bases from J, with 18 bases in between. This CDR3 has 14 amino acids. Looked up from germline, CDR1 is MDHEN and CDR2 is SYDVKM. Written as DNA, the CDR3 is TGTGCCAGCAGCCCTCCCCACCTCCAGGGTGAAGCTTTCTTT. Protein sequence: CASSPPHLQGEAFF.

The V gene is TRBV27, the J gene TRBJ2-7; 8 bases agree with TRBD1. Germline assignment: CDR1 MNHEY and CDR2 SMNVEV (reference sequence). The CDR3 is 16 residues long. J lost 4 bases, V lost 6 bases, and 14 bases had no gene match. The CDR3 region has the DNA TGTGCCAGCAGCCGATTGAAGGGGACAGGCCGGTACGAGCAGTACTTC. As protein: CASSRLKGTGRYEQYF.

This clone has a count of ten or more. Within the sample, other DNA sequences also encode this same CDR3. The chain is built from TRBV2 and TRBJ2-4; D is undetermined. CDR1 and CDR2 from the germline V gene are SNHLY and FYNNEI. Trimming removed 2 bases from V and 6 bases from J, with 11 bases in between. This CDR3 comprises 14 residues. DNA of the CDR3: TGTGCCAGCAGTGAAAGGACCCCAGGAAACATTCAGTACTTC. Translating it yields CASSERTPGNIQYF.

The V gene is TRBV5-1, the J gene TRBJ1-2; tentatively, D is TRBD1 (5 bases). From germline, CDR1 is SGHRS and CDR2 YFSETQ. Trimming took 1 base from V and 3 from J, leaving 10 bases between them. This CDR3 contains 14 residues. CDR3 in DNA: TGCGCCAGCAGCTTGATGGGGCAGGACTATGGCTACACCTTC. It codes for CASSLMGQDYGYTF.

V gene TRBV4-2 combines with J gene TRBJ2-7; 8 nucleotides match TRBD2. This CDR3 spans 17 amino acids. Germline V CDR1 and CDR2: LGHNA, YNFKEQ. V trimming: 0 bases; J trimming: 0 bases; junction bases outside the gene matches: 7. The CDR3 loop is CASSQDEAGVVSYEQYF. The CDR3 region has the DNA TGTGCCAGCAGCCAAGATGAAGCGGGAGTAGTCTCCTACGAGCAGTACTTC.

V is TRBV30 and J is TRBJ1-6, with TRBD1 matching over 12 bases. The V segment lost 4 bases and the J segment 9 bases; nucleotides outside the gene matches: 10. CDR1 is GTSNPN and CDR2 is SVGIG in the germline V gene (reference sequence). The length of the CDR3 is 16 residues. CDR3 sequence (DNA): TGTGCCTGGACTTTACATGGGACAGGGGGCAGTTCACCCCTCCACTTT. This encodes CAWTLHGTGGSSPLHF.

This clone was seen a handful of times. This likely reflects a read error, since a far larger clone is one base away. The gene calls are TRBV6-1 and TRBJ2-1; the match to TRBD2 covers 8 bases. Germline values: CDR1 MNHNS, CDR2 SASEGT. V was pared by 5 bases and J by 10 bases, with 13 bases of the junction left unmatched. This CDR3 region has 15 residues. CDR3 amino acids: CASSKEASGPPEQFF. In DNA, the CDR3 is TGTGCCAGCAGTAAAGAGGCTAGCGGGCCCCCCGAGCAGTTCTTC.

On this clone itself: A far larger clone is one base from this, pointing to a likely read error. The V gene is TRBV30, the J gene TRBJ2-7, with a weak D call TRBD2 (6 bases). The CDR3 covers 13 residues. Germline assignment: CDR1 GTSNPN and CDR2 SVGIG (reference sequence). The CDR3 spells CAWRARGSYELYF. The CDR3 DNA follows: TGTGCCTGGAGGGCGCGGGGTTCCTACGAGCTGTACTTC.

The V call is TRBV5-1, the J call TRBJ2-7; 10 bases match TRBD2. This CDR3 is built from 15 residues. In germline, CDR1 is SGHRS, CDR2 YFSETQ. Losses at the gene ends were 4 bases for V and 7 bases for J; bases not matched to a gene: 11. The CDR3 protein is CASSLGLARPGEQYF. As DNA, the CDR3 is TGCGCCAGCAGCCTGGGACTAGCGCGACCGGGGGAGCAGTACTTC.

V and J are TRBV19 and TRBJ2-4; D might be TRBD2 (6 bases). Germline CDR1 is LNHDA and CDR2 is SQIVND (reference sequence). V gave up 3 bases and J gave up 9 bases, with 15 bases separating them. The CDR3 has 14 amino acids. Here the CDR3 DNA reads TGTGCCAGTAGTATGGCGACTAGGTCGGGCATTCAGTACTTC. Translating it yields CASSMATRSGIQYF.

The genes are TRBV28 and TRBJ2-5; possible D gene TRBD1, 6 bases. This CDR3 contains 13 residues. CDR1 MDHEN and CDR2 SYDVKM come from the germline V gene. Trimming left V 5 bases short and J 2 bases short, with 9 bases between. The CDR3 nucleotides read TGTGCCAGCAGTCACAGGGTTCAAGAGACCCAGTACTTC. Its protein is CASSHRVQETQYF.

The J gene is TRBJ2-7, the V gene TRBV4-2; no definite D call. With 2 bases removed from V and 6 bases from J, the gap between germline ends came to 11 bases. The CDR3 is made up of 13 amino acids. CDR1 and CDR2 (germline): LGHNA, YNFKEQ. The CDR3 here is CASSQTLRPEQYF. For the CDR3, the DNA is TGTGCCAGCAGCCAAACCCTACGTCCCGAGCAGTACTTC.

The J gene is TRBJ1-3, the V gene TRBV19; maybe TRBD1 (5 bases). The CDR3 consists of 16 residues. V lost 1 base to trimming and J lost 0 bases, with 10 bases between them. CDR1 and CDR2 from the germline V gene are LNHDA and SQIVND (reference sequence). Here the CDR3 DNA reads TGTGCCAGTAGTATAGTTCGGGGCACCTCTGGAAACACCATATATTTT. Translation gives CASSIVRGTSGNTIYF.

As to this clone: The likely explanation is a read error, given a far larger clone one base away. The chain uses TRBV30 and TRBJ2-5, with D perhaps matching TRBD1 (5 bases). The CDR3 totals 13 residues. Germline loops: CDR1 GTSNPN, CDR2 SVGIG (reference sequence). The DNA of the CDR3 is TGTGCCCGGAGTGTACTGCAGGGTGGGACCCAGTACTTC. It yields the protein CARSVLQGGTQYF. Based on the CDR3 plus reference TRBV30 and TRBJ2-5, the full variable domain is SQTIHQWPATLVQPVGSPLSLECTVEGTSNPNLYWYRQAAGRGLQLLFYSVGIGQISSEVPQNLSASRPQDRQFILSSKKLLLSDSGFYLCARSVLQGGTQYFGPGTRLLVL.

This rearrangement joins TRBV6-5 to TRBJ2-5; 7 nucleotides match TRBD2. J lost 3 bases, V lost 5 bases, and 0 bases had no gene match. The germline CDR1 and CDR2 sequences are MNHEY and SVGAGI. The CDR3 loop spans 12 amino acids. CDR3 nucleotides: TGTGCCAGCAGTGGGGGGGAAGAGACCCAGTACTTC. Its protein is CASSGGEETQYF.

This chain joins TRBV9 and TRBJ1-4; the match to TRBD1 covers 7 bases. The germline CDR1 and CDR2 sequences are SGDLS and YYNGEE. The ends lost 3 bases at V and 7 bases at J; junction bases unmatched: 0. This CDR3 has 12 residues. The CDR3 sequence is CASSGQGEKLFF. Here the CDR3 DNA reads TGTGCCAGCAGCGGACAGGGTGAAAAACTGTTTTTT.

V gene TRBV2 combines with J gene TRBJ2-1; 10 bases agree with TRBD2. Germline trimming cut 4 bases from V and 6 bases from J; bases unmatched to any gene: 9. Germline V gene sequence: CDR1 SNHLY, CDR2 FYNNEI. The CDR3 extends over 16 amino acids. The CDR3 spells CASSAGGLAGANEQFF. CDR3 nucleotides: TGTGCCAGCAGTGCAGGCGGGCTAGCGGGAGCCAATGAGCAGTTCTTC. The full variable domain, completed using reference TRBV2 and TRBJ2-1, is EPEVTQTPSHQVTQMGQEVILRCVPISNHLYFYWYRQILGQKVEFLVSFYNNEISEKSEIFDDQFSVERPDGSNFTLKIRSTKLEDSAMYFCASSAGGLAGANEQFFGPGTRLTVL.

J is TRBJ2-1 and V is TRBV29-1, with TRBD2 identical over 7 bases. CDR1 is SQVTM and CDR2 is ANQGSEA in the germline V gene. This CDR3 has 12 amino acids. Unmatched junction bases numbered 8, after V lost 4 bases and J lost 11 bases. The CDR3 sequence: CSVGILAEKQFF. The CDR3 DNA follows: TGCAGCGTTGGTATCCTAGCGGAAAAGCAGTTCTTC.

A few counts support this clone. The junction departs from germline at one end; a sequencing error may be responsible. The chain joins TRBV6-1 to TRBJ1-5; D is unresolved. The CDR3 is made up of 9 amino acids. In germline, CDR1 is MNHNS, CDR2 SASEGT. The CDR3 DNA reads as TGTGCCAGCAGTGATCCATTGGATTTT. This encodes CASSDPLDF.

This clone was seen at least ten times. The rearrangement uses TRBV28 and TRBJ2-7, with a tentative D call TRBD2 (5 bases). Germline V lookup: CDR1 MDHEN, CDR2 SYDVKM. Trimming cost V 11 bases and J 3 bases, with 11 bases left between them. The CDR3 is 11 residues long. The CDR3 loop is CASEGNYEQYF. In DNA, the CDR3 is TGTGCCTCTGAGGGCAACTACGAGCAGTACTTC.

Turning to this clone: The sample holds other DNA sequences that translate to the same CDR3. The genes are TRBV4-2 and TRBJ2-7; 14 positions match TRBD2. Germline V gene sequence: CDR1 LGHNA, CDR2 YNFKEQ. Germline trimming cut 0 bases from V and 1 base from J; bases unmatched to any gene: 2. The CDR3 loop spans 17 amino acids. The CDR3 sequence: CASSQEGTSGSSYEQYF. The CDR3 DNA is TGTGCCAGCAGCCAAGAAGGGACTAGCGGGAGTTCCTACGAGCAGTACTTC.

The rearrangement links TRBV4-2 to TRBJ2-3, with 12 bases fitting TRBD2. V lost 4 bases, J lost 0 bases, and 5 bases stayed unmatched. The CDR3 runs to 17 residues. Germline CDR1 is LGHNA and CDR2 is YNFKEQ. The CDR3 bases are TGTGCCAGCAGCCCAGGACTAGCGGGAAGTAGCACAGATACGCAGTATTTT. This translates into CASSPGLAGSSTDTQYF.